This T cell receptor (beta chain) was documented in a study of radiotherapy plus CTLA-4 blockade in lung cancer. Study-level results: In blood, TCR clones derived from the tumor expanded after radiotherapy plus ipilimumab.

There are 11 residues in the CDR3. V shed 1 base and J shed 8 bases, with 3 bases lying between them. Germline assignment: CDR1 LNHDA and CDR2 SQIVND (reference sequence). Patients had chemo-refractory metastatic non-small-cell lung cancer and received focal radiation plus CTLA-4 blockade that used ipilimumab. With regard to this clone: The antigen is undetermined.

The data were produced by immunoSEQ multiplex PCR, yet TCRdb's version contains in-frame clones alone and is incomplete. Among roughly 90,000 clones listed, around 83% were seen once. This receptor was obtained from a human donor with non-small cell lung cancer that progressed on radiotherapy plus ipilimumab. The chain uses TRBV19 and TRBJ2-1, with D unresolved. The sample was peripheral blood, taken from a patient treated with radiotherapy plus ipilimumab. Here the CDR3 DNA reads TGTGCCAGTAGTATAGCGTATGAGCAGTTCTTC. This sequence encodes CASSIAYEQFF.